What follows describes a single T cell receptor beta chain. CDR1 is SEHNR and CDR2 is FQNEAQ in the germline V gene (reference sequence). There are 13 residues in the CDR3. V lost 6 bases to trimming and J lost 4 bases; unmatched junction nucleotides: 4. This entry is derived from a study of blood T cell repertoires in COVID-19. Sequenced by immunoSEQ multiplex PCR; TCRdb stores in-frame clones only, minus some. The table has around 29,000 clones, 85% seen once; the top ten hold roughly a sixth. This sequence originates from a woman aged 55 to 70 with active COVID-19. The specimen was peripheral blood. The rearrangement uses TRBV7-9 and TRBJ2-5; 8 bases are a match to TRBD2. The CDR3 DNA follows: TGTGCCAGCAGTCCCCGGGGGGGAGAGACCCAGTACTTC. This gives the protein CASSPRGGETQYF.